This record concerns one TCR beta chain sequence. The target antigen is unknown. This entry belongs to a study of lymphopenia after photon versus proton radiotherapy. Overall study findings and caveats: Relative stability marked proton patients; photon patients lost diversity and naive cells. After lymphocyte nadir, photon-treated repertoires showed oligoclonal expansion, especially CD8+ Temra. Larger post-nadir TCR diversity loss correlated inversely with survival in deceased patients. Survival link was tested only in deceased patients; proton benefit remains a possibility.

The CDR3 is 12 amino acids. In germline, CDR1 is SQVTM, CDR2 ANQGSEA. The V and J ends lost 5 bases and 5 bases respectively, with 12 bases between them. Libraries were prepared by immunoSEQ multiplex PCR; TCRdb keeps only in-frame clonotypes and omits some of them. Counted here are about 160,000 clones, about 85% occurring once; the ten biggest clones make up about 4.7%. The TCR was taken from a man in his fifties with gastric cancer. This chain links TRBV29-1 with TRBJ1-2; no definite D call. This specimen was peripheral blood, taken from a patient treated with photon-based radiotherapy. The CDR3 DNA follows: TGCAGCGTTTGGGCGGTCGGGTATGGCTACACCTTC. It codes for CSVWAVGYGYTF.